The rows below give T cell receptor beta chains drawn from one sample of a study of blood T cells in healthy people across ages. TCRdb itself ran the 5' RACE reads through MiXCR, one entry per CDR3 protein. The profile shows around 670,000 distinct CDR3 sequences, 25% to 30% of them singletons. The sequenced sample consisted of blood. These receptors came from a woman of 80 years or more in good health. The CDR3 runs from the conserved cysteine through the conserved F or W. D genes are given only for firm matches. Where a row states a size, it is once, few, many or the class of an expanded clone; other rows omit it.

TRBD2	TRBJ2-5	TRBV12-3/TRBV12-4	14	.	TGTGCCAGCGAGAGGACTAGCGGGTGGAATGAGCAGTACTTC	CASERTSGWNEQYF
TRBD2	TRBJ2-3	TRBV9	15	.	TGTGCCAGCAGCGGAACTAGCGGGCTTGGCGATACGCAGTATTTT	CASSGTSGLGDTQYF
.	TRBJ2-3	TRBV7-2	15	.	TGTGCCAGCAGCTCCGCCGTGACTAGTTCTGTTTGGCAGTATTTT	CASSSAVTSSVWQYF
TRBD1	TRBJ1-5	TRBV7-9	14	many	TGTGCCAGCAGCTCAGGGGGGGTGGGTCAGCCCCAGCATTTT	CASSSGGVGQPQHF
TRBD2	TRBJ2-3	TRBV20-1	19	many	TGCAGTGCTAGCCTGACTAGCGGGGGGGCTCTGGGTGGCACAGATACGCAGTATTTT	CSASLTSGGALGGTDTQYF
.	TRBJ2-3	TRBV9	20	.	TGTGCCAGCAGCGTAGCTGGATTTGCGGGGGCCTTCGCTAGCACAGATACGCAGTATTTT	CASSVAGFAGAFASTDTQYF
TRBD1	TRBJ2-1	TRBV19	15	few	TGTGCCAGTAGTTTGTACGACAGGGGGCGCAATGAGCAGTTCTTC	CASSLYDRGRNEQFF
.	TRBJ1-2	TRBV3-1	11	many	TGTGCCAGCAGCACCAAGAGTGTGTACACCTTC	CASSTKSVYTF
TRBD1	TRBJ1-2	TRBV11-1	14	few	TGTGCCAGCAGCCTCGGGACAGGGGGAGTTGGCTACACCTTC	CASSLGTGGVGYTF
.	TRBJ2-2	TRBV5-8	15	.	TGTGCCAGCAGCCCCATCCGAGGAGGCACCGGGGAGCTGTTTTTT	CASSPIRGGTGELFF
.	TRBJ2-3	TRBV7-3	15	many	TGTGCCAGCAGCTCCCCCGCCGGGGCGGTAGATACGCAGTATTTT	CASSSPAGAVDTQYF
.	TRBJ1-2	TRBV28	12	.	TGTGCCAGCAGCAAACAAAACTATGGCTACACCTTC	CASSKQNYGYTF
TRBD2	TRBJ2-1	TRBV4-2	18	many	TGTGCCAGCAGCCGCGGGACTAGCGGGGGGGGGAACAACAATGAGCAGTTCTTC	CASSRGTSGGGNNNEQFF
TRBD2	TRBJ2-1	TRBV4-3	14	many	TGCGCCAGCAGCATACTAGCGGGCGGCAATGAGCAGTTCTTC	CASSILAGGNEQFF
.	TRBJ1-1	TRBV3-1	15	few	TGTGCCAGCAGCCACCCGGGACGGTATCACACTGAAGCTTTCTTT	CASSHPGRYHTEAFF
TRBD1	TRBJ2-7	TRBV7-2	13	many	TGTGCCAGCAGCATGGACAGGTCCTACGAGCAGTACTTC	CASSMDRSYEQYF
TRBD1	TRBJ2-7	TRBV20-1	15	many	TGCAGTGCCCCCGACGGACAGGGGTTGCCCTACGAGCAGTACTTC	CSAPDGQGLPYEQYF
TRBD2	TRBJ2-3	TRBV20-1	14	many	TGCAGTGCTTCGCGGGGGGCCAACACAGATACGCAGTATTTT	CSASRGANTDTQYF
TRBD1	TRBJ2-7	TRBV6-6	15	many	TGTGCCAGCAACGACCGACAGGGGACCGCCTACGAGCAGTACTTC	CASNDRQGTAYEQYF
.	TRBJ1-2	TRBV28	13	.	TGTGCCAGCAGTCCCACTGGTGTGTATGGCTACACCTTC	CASSPTGVYGYTF
.	TRBJ1-5	TRBV20-1	15	many	TGCAGTGCTAGAGATCCCGGGGGGATCAATCAGCCCCAGCATTTT	CSARDPGGINQPQHF
TRBD1	TRBJ2-5	TRBV6-6	16	many	TGTGCCAGCAGTTACGCCCGTACAGGGGGCGGAGAGACCCAGTACTTC	CASSYARTGGGETQYF
.	TRBJ1-1	TRBV5-1	16	many	TGCGCCAGCAGCTTGTCACCGGCGGGGGGTTCCACTGAAGCTTTCTTT	CASSLSPAGGSTEAFF
.	TRBJ2-6	TRBV11-2	19	once	TGTGCCAGCAGCTTAGTCCCCTCGGGGATGGGATCTGGGGCCAACGTCCTGACTTTC	CASSLVPSGMGSGANVLTF
.	TRBJ1-2	TRBV6-5	15	few	TGTGCCAGCAGCCCCGGACCAGGCCTGGGCTATGGCTACACCTTC	CASSPGPGLGYGYTF
.	TRBJ1-1	TRBV25-1	15	.	TGTGCCAGCAGTGAATCCCGGGGGATGAACACTGAAGCTTTCTTT	CASSESRGMNTEAFF
.	TRBJ1-5	TRBV20-1	14	few	TGCAGTGCCGAGCCAGGGTATAGCAATCAGCCCCAGCATTTT	CSAEPGYSNQPQHF
TRBD2	TRBJ2-7	TRBV4-1	15	many	TGCGCCAGCAGCCCCGGGGGGGGTTCCTTCTACGAGCAGTACTTC	CASSPGGGSFYEQYF
.	TRBJ1-5	TRBV7-9	15	few	TGTGCCAGCAGCCCAGGTCCAAAGGGCAATCAGCCCCAGCATTTT	CASSPGPKGNQPQHF
TRBD1	TRBJ1-2	TRBV29-1	14	many	TGCAGCGCCGAACGGACAGGGCTCCCCCGAGGCTACACCTTC	CSAERTGLPRGYTF